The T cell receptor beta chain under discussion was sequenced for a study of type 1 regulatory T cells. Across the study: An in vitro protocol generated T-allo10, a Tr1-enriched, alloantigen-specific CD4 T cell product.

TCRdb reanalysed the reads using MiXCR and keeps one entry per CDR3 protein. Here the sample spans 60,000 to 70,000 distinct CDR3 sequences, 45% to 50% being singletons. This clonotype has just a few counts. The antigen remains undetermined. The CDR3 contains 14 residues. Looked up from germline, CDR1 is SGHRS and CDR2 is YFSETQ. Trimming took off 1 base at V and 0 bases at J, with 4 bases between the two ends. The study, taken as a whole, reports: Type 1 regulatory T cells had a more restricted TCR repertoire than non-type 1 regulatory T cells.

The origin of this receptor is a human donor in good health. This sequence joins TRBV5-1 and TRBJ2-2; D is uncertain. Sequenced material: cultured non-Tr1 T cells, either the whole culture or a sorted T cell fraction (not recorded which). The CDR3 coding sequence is TGCGCCAGCAGCTTGTGGGCGAACACCGGGGAGCTGTTTTTT. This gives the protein CASSLWANTGELFF.